The clone carrying this T cell receptor beta chain was picked up a small number of times. The antigen is undetermined. Germline V gene lookup returns CDR1 MGHRA and CDR2 YSYEKL. The V gene lost 1 base and the J gene lost 4 bases, with 13 bases spanning the gap. The CDR3 runs to 15 residues. Hyperthyroidism was newly diagnosed in patients aged 18 to 65 (duration under 2 months). Exclusion criteria comprised uncontrolled infection, other autoimmune disease, pregnancy or lactation. Diagnoses used clinical symptoms, serum thyroxine and TRAb, thyroid ultrasound and orbital computed tomography. Authors of the study amplified TCR beta CDR3 regions from RNA transcripts. First-round RT-PCR with HTBI primers amplified the TCR CDR3 region. MiXCR, run by TCRdb on the multiplex PCR reads, gives a single entry per CDR3 protein. The repertoire has hundreds of thousands of distinct CDR3 sequences, over 35% of them found once; the top ten carry over 8%.

The sample originates from a study of T cells in Graves' hyperthyroidism and ophthalmopathy. Overall study findings and caveats: Blood also contained most expanded thyroid clonotypes above 0.001.

The TCR sequence derives from a man between 18 and 29 years old with Graves' hyperthyroidism. The rearrangement links TRBV4-1 to TRBJ1-2; TRBD1 is a possible D gene (6 bases). Material for sequencing was blood. The CDR3 is CASSQAQDRIYGYTF. The CDR3 bases are TGCGCCAGCAGCCAAGCCCAGGACAGAATCTATGGCTACACCTTC.